This record looks at one T cell receptor beta chain sequence and its context. The antigen is undetermined. These data are taken from a study of identifying expanded T cells in peripheral blood. During the collection period, no donor immune events like infections were recorded. The CDR3 consists of 16 residues. CDR1 and CDR2 (germline): SGHRS, YFSETQ. V lost 1 base and J lost 2, with 12 bases in between. Notes on the study in general: Two-week clone count variance significantly increased as total template count grew. Over approximately two and four weeks, about 15 and 19 clones changed, versus approximately 1.2 between replicates.

Some clones are missing from TCRdb's copy, which holds only in-frame ones; the method was immunoSEQ multiplex PCR. Seen here are some 78,000 clones, 88% observed once, and the top ten hold around 19%. The material sequenced was blood. This chain joins TRBV5-1 and TRBJ2-2, with D possibly TRBD1 on 5 matching bases. The clonotype was recovered from a person aged 18 to 69 in good health. The CDR3 sequence: CASSLSDSYNTGELFF. The DNA for the CDR3 is TGCGCCAGCAGCTTGTCAGACAGTTACAACACCGGGGAGCTGTTTTTT.